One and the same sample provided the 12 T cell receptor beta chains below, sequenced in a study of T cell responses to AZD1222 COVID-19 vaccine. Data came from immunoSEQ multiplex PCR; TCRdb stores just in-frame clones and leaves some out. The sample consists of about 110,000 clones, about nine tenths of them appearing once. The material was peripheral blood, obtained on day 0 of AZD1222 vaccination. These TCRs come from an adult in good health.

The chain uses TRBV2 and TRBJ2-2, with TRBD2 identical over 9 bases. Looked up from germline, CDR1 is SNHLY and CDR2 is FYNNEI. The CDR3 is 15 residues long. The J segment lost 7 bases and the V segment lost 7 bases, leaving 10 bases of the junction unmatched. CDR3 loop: CASKGGLATGGELFF. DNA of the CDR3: TGTGCCAGCAAGGGAGGACTAGCGACGGGCGGGGAGCTGTTTTTT.

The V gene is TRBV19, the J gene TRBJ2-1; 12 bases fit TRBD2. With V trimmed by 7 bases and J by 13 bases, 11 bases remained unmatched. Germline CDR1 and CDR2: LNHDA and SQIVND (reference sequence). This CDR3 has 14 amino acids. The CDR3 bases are TGTGCCAGTACAGCCCCGACTAGCGGGAGACGTCAGTTCTTC. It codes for CASTAPTSGRRQFF.

CDR3 nucleotides: TGTGCCAGCAGCGGACACAGGAACACTGAAGCTTTCTTT. This gives the protein CASSGHRNTEAFF. The chain recombines TRBV2 with TRBJ1-1, with D tentatively TRBD1 (5 bases). Trimming cost V 6 bases and J 1 base, with 9 bases left between them. Germline V CDR1 and CDR2: SNHLY, FYNNEI. The CDR3 is 13 residues long.

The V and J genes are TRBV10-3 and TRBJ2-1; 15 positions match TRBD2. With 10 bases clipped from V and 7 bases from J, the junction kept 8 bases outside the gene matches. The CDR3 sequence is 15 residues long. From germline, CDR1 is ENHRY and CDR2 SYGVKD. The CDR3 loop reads CASYSGTSGRNEQFF. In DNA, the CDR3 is TGTGCCAGCTACTCCGGGACTAGCGGGAGGAATGAGCAGTTCTTC.

The CDR3 nucleotides are TGTGCCAGCAGCTTAGTCCGGGACAGCCCCTGGGGGGGGGAGCTGTTTTTT. Its translation is CASSLVRDSPWGGELFF. The chain carries TRBV11-2 and TRBJ2-2; 7 positions match TRBD1. This CDR3 spans 17 amino acids. Germline V gene data show CDR1 as SGHAT and CDR2 as FQNNGV. J was trimmed by 8 bases and V by 1 base; bases with no gene match: 13.

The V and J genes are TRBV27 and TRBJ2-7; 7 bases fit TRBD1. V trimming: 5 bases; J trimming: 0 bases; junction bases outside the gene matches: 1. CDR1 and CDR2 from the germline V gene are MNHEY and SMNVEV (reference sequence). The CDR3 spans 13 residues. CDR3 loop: CASSRDSSYEQYF. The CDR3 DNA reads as TGTGCCAGCAGTCGGGACAGCTCCTACGAGCAGTACTTC.

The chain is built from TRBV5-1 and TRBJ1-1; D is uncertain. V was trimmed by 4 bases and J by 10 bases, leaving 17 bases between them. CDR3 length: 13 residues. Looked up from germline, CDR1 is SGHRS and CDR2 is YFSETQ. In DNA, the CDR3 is TGCGCCAGCAGCCCGGACCTAAACGGGAGAGCTTTCTTT. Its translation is CASSPDLNGRAFF.

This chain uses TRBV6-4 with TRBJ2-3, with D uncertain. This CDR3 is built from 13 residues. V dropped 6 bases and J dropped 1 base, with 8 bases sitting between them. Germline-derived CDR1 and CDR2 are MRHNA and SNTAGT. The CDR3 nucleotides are TGTGCCAGCAGCGACCAGCGCACAGATACGCAGTATTTT. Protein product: CASSDQRTDTQYF.

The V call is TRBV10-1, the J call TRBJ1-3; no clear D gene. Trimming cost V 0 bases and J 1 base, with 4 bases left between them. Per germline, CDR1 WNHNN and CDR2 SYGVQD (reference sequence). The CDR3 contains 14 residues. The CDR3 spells CASSESRSGNTIYF. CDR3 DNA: TGCGCCAGCAGTGAGTCGAGGTCTGGAAACACCATATATTTT.

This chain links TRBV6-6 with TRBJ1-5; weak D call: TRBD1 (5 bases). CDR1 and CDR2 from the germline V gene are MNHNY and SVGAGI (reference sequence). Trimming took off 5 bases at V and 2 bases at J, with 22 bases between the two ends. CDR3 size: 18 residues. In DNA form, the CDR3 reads TGTGCCAGCAGTCACCTTATTCCCAGGAGAGGGGGCAATCAGCCCCAGCATTTT. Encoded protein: CASSHLIPRRGGNQPQHF.

This CDR3 reads CAWSVGLSYEQYF. The CDR3 DNA sequence: TGTGCCTGGAGTGTTGGCTTATCCTACGAGCAGTACTTC. The chain links TRBV30 to TRBJ2-7; D call uncertain. Germline lookup yields CDR1 GTSNPN and CDR2 SVGIG (reference sequence). The CDR3 has 13 amino acids. V was cut by 0 bases and J by 1 base, with 7 bases left in between.

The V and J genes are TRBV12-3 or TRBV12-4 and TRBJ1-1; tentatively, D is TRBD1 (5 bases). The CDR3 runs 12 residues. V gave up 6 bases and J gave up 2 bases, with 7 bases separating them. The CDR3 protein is CASRRGNTEAFF. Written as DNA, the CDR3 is TGTGCCAGCAGGAGGGGCAACACTGAAGCTTTCTTT.